This T cell receptor (beta chain) was profiled in a study of T-cell memory formation after mild COVID-19. The CDR3 contains 15 residues. Per germline, CDR1 LGHDT and CDR2 YNNKEL (reference sequence). Trimming at V came to 4 bases and at J to 1 base, leaving 4 bases not matched to a gene. Regarding the study as a whole: Clones from the second wave (peaking day 37) had unconfirmed SARS-CoV-2 specificity. CD4+ contracting clones were mainly CM and EM; CD8+ ones, EMRA.

One entry per CDR3 protein results from TCRdb running MiXCR on the 5' RACE reads. The data contain 120,000 to 150,000 distinct CDR3 sequences, around 14% of them singletons. This clonotype was picked up a small number of times. Its antigen is unidentified. The clonotype originates from an adult woman who had mild COVID-19 (a few samples of this study predate the infection). Cell type and time point are not known. Sequenced input: PBMCs or a T cell subset sorted from them (not recorded which). This rearrangement joins TRBV3-1 to TRBJ2-1; 7 nucleotides align to TRBD2. CDR3 DNA sequence: TGTGCCAGCAGCCCGCTAGCGGAGTCCTACAATGAGCAGTTCTTC. This sequence encodes CASSPLAESYNEQFF.